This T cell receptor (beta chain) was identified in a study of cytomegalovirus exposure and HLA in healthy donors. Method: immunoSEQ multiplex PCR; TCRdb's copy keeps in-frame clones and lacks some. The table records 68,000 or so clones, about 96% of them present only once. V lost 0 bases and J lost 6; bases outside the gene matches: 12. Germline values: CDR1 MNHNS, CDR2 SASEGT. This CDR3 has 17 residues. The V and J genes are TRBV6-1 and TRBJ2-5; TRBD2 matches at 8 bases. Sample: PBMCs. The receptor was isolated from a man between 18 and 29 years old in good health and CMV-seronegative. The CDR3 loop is CASSEAPTGGKLKTQYF. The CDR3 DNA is TGTGCCAGCAGTGAAGCTCCAACGGGGGGGAAATTAAAGACCCAGTACTTC.